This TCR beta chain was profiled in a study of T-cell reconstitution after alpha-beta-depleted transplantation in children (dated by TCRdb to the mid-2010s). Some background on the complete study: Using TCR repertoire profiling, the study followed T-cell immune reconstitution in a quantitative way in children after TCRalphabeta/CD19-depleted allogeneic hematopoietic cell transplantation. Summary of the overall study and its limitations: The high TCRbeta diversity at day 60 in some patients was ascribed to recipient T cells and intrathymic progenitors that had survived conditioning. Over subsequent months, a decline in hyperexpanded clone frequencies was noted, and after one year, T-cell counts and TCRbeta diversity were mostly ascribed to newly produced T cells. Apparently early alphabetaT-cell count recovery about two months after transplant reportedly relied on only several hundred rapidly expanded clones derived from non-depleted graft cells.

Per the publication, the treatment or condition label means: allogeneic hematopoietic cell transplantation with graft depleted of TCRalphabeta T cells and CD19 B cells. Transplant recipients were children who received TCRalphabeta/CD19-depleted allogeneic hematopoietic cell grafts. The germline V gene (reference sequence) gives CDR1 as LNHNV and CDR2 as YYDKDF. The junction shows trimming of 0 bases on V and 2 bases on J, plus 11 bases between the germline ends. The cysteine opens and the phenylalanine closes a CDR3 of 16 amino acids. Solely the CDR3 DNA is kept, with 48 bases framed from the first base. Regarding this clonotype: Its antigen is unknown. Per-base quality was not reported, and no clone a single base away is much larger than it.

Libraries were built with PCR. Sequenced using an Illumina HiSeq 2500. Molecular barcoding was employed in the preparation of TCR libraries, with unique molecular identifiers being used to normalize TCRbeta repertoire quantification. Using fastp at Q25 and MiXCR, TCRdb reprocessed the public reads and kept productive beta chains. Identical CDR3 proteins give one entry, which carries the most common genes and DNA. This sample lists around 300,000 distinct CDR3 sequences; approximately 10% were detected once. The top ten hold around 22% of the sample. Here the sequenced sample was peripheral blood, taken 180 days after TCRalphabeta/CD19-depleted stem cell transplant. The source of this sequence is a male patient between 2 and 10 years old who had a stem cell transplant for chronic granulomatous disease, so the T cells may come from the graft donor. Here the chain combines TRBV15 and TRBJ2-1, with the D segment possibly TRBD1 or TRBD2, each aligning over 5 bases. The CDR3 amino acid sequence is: CATSRDRGDPYNEQFF. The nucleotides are TGTGCCACCAGCAGAGATCGAGGGGACCCCTACAATGAGCAGTTCTTC.